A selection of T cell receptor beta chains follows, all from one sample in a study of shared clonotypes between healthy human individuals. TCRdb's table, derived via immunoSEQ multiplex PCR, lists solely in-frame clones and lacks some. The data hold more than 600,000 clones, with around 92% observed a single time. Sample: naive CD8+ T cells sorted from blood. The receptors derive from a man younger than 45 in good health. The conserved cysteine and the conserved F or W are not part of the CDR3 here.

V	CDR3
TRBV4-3	ASSQVGGLNNEQF
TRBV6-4	ASSVLAGAYNEQF
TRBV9	ASSVRGIAEAF
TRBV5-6	ASSLGLAGVGDTQY
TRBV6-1	ASSVLGYEQY
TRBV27	ASSLEAGGPYEQY
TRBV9	ASSAGTGSNQPQH
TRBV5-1	ASSLPLAGGVLAKNIQY
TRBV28	ASSLRGLDEKLF
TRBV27	ASSLYRARGEQY
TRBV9	ASSVRFDGSGANVLT
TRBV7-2	ASSPSLAGGGYNEQF
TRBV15	ATSRSGADTEAF
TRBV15	ATRDSQDPEQY
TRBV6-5	ASSYYAGQRNNEQF
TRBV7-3	ASSRGLSPWYEQY
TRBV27	ASSRRQGNPYEQY
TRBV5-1	ASSAGLWGRTDTQY
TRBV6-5	ASSYLEMGTEAF
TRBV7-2	ASSSRDQGIDTQY
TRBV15	ATSSSPMDYGYT
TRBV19	ASSNHWDRGNNQPQH
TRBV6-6	ASRSYEGETHNEQF
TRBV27	ASSSVSGPNTGELF
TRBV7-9	ASSSSGTSDEQY
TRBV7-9	ASSPTRDRVIDGYT
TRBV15	ATSQGLAGFEQY
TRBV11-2	ASSFAGFSYEQY
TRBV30	AWSLGVGNEQF
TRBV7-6	ASSQGVDTQY
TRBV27	ASSGGYSEQY
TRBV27	ASHRGGEQF
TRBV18	ASSPDYSYNEQF
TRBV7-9	ASSSLAGSGTDTQY
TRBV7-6	ASSLGGANQPQH
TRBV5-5	ASSSLGSREGETQY
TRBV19	ASTGPGELF
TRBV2	ATQGPPTGVGTEAF
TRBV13	ASREVASGTDTQY
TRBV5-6	ASSLDPGIEQY
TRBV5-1	ASSLVSPGLYEQY
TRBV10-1	ASSESSTGGEQY
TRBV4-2	ASSQAGGIPYEQY
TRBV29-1	SVRTGVGEQY
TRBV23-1	ASSQSGWTSGSYEQY
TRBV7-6	ASSLSAGIGQPQH
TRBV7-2	ASSYPRDSSQETQY
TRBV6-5	ASSTSGTGELF
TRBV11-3	ASSRTSEYQETQY
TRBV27	ASSLIGSGINTEAF
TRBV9	ASSARDRGYDEQF
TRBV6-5	ASSYSRIPLTDTQY
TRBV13	ASSITSDTEAF